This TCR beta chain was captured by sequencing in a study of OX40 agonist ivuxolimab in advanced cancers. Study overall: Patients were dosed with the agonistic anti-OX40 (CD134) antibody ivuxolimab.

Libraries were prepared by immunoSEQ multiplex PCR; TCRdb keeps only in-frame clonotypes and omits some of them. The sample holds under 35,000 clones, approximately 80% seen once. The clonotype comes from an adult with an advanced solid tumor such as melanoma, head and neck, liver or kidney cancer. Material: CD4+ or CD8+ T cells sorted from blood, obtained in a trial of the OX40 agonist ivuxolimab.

The CDR3 loop is CASSQGGTDQYF. The DNA of the CDR3 is TGTGCCAGCAGCCAAGGCGGTACGGATCAATATTTT. This chain uses TRBV4-2 with TRBJ1-3; unclear D gene. V lost 1 base and J lost 15, with 13 bases in between. CDR1 LGHNA and CDR2 YNFKEQ come from the germline V gene. The CDR3 totals 12 residues.